A selection of T cell receptor beta chains follows, all from one sample in a study of response to subunit inactivated influenza vaccine. From the RT-PCR reads, TCRdb called clonotypes with MiXCR, one entry per CDR3 protein. The table has 550,000 to 600,000 distinct CDR3 sequences, approximately 12% seen once. The sample here was PBMCs from blood, taken on the day of vaccination. The receptors stem from a man aged 50 to 59 who received an inactivated influenza vaccine. Each CDR3 is given with its conserved first and last residue. The order of the fields is clone size, D gene, J gene, V gene, CDR3 protein, CDR3 DNA. The D gene is left open where the match is weak. Only some rows state a clone size, as once, few, many or a class for expanded clones.

size: .; D: TRBD2; J: TRBJ2-1; V: TRBV20-1; CDR3: CSARPGTSVYNEQFF; DNA: TGCAGTGCTAGACCCGGGACTAGCGTCTACAATGAGCAGTTCTTC
size: few; D: .; J: TRBJ1-1; V: TRBV5-5; CDR3: CASSGMNTEAFF; DNA: TGTGCCAGCAGCGGCATGAACACTGAAGCTTTCTTT
size: few; D: TRBD2; J: TRBJ2-7; V: TRBV6-2/TRBV6-3; CDR3: CASERDPYEQYF; DNA: TGTGCCAGCGAGCGGGACCCCTACGAGCAGTACTTC
size: .; D: TRBD1; J: TRBJ2-1; V: TRBV4-2; CDR3: CASSQDGQGVWNEQFF; DNA: TGTGCCAGCAGCCAGGACGGACAGGGTGTTTGGAATGAGCAGTTCTTC
size: many; D: .; J: TRBJ2-3; V: TRBV6-2/TRBV6-3; CDR3: CASIGSLTDTQYF; DNA: TGTGCCAGCATCGGATCTCTCACAGATACGCAGTATTTT
size: few; D: .; J: TRBJ2-5; V: TRBV6-2/TRBV6-3; CDR3: CATQPPSGTQYF; DNA: TGTGCAACGCAACCGCCGTCCGGGACCCAGTACTTC
size: .; D: .; J: TRBJ2-1; V: TRBV7-8; CDR3: CASGWRDNEQFF; DNA: TGTGCCAGCGGCTGGCGGGACAATGAGCAGTTCTTC
size: few; D: .; J: TRBJ2-7; V: TRBV12-3/TRBV12-4; CDR3: CASSLDPRYEQYF; DNA: TGTGCCAGCAGTTTAGACCCACGCTACGAGCAGTACTTC
size: many; D: .; J: TRBJ1-2; V: TRBV12-3/TRBV12-4; CDR3: CASTQRRNYGYTF; DNA: TGTGCCAGCACTCAACGGCGGAACTATGGCTACACCTTC
size: .; D: TRBD2; J: TRBJ2-3; V: TRBV7-2; CDR3: CASSPGRDTQYF; DNA: TGTGCCAGCAGCCCCGGGAGGGATACGCAGTATTTT
size: few; D: .; J: TRBJ2-5; V: TRBV6-2/TRBV6-3; CDR3: CARATADQETQYF; DNA: TGTGCCAGGGCCACAGCGGACCAAGAGACCCAGTACTTC
size: few; D: TRBD1; J: TRBJ2-4; V: TRBV30; CDR3: CAWSGQVGTGGQYF; DNA: TGTGCCTGGAGTGGCCAAGTTGGGACAGGGGGTCAGTACTTC
size: .; D: TRBD1; J: TRBJ2-1; V: TRBV12-3/TRBV12-4; CDR3: CASNWGTGGRRYNEQFF; DNA: TGTGCCAGCAACTGGGGGACAGGGGGCCGACGATACAATGAGCAGTTCTTC
size: few; D: TRBD2; J: TRBJ2-3; V: TRBV7-6; CDR3: CASSAGRGTSETDTQYF; DNA: TGTGCCAGCAGCGCCGGTAGGGGGACTAGCGAGACAGATACGCAGTATTTT
size: few; D: .; J: TRBJ2-3; V: TRBV29-1; CDR3: CSVTGTRVMDTQYF; DNA: TGCAGCGTGACCGGGACTCGAGTAATGGATACGCAGTATTTT
size: few; D: TRBD2; J: TRBJ2-3; V: TRBV7-9; CDR3: CASSIAGTSGATDTQYF; DNA: TGTGCCAGCAGCATAGCCGGGACTAGCGGGGCTACAGATACGCAGTATTTT
size: .; D: TRBD2; J: TRBJ2-2; V: TRBV4-3; CDR3: CASSPKIVLAGASNTGELFF; DNA: TGCGCCAGCAGCCCCAAGATAGTCCTAGCGGGGGCATCGAACACCGGGGAGCTGTTTTTT
size: many; D: .; J: TRBJ2-1; V: TRBV3-1; CDR3: CASSRNSGSGAYNEQFF; DNA: TGTGCCAGCAGCCGGAATAGTGGTAGCGGAGCCTACAATGAGCAGTTCTTC
size: .; D: .; J: TRBJ2-6; V: TRBV5-1; CDR3: CASSLPQGSGANVLTF; DNA: TGCGCCAGCAGCTTGCCACAGGGCTCTGGGGCCAACGTCCTGACTTTC
size: .; D: TRBD2; J: TRBJ2-1; V: TRBV4-3; CDR3: CASSPASGNNEQFF; DNA: TGCGCCAGCAGCCCGGCTAGCGGGAACAATGAGCAGTTCTTC
size: .; D: .; J: TRBJ2-1; V: TRBV10-3; CDR3: CAIRTGASEQFF; DNA: TGTGCCATCAGAACCGGGGCAAGTGAGCAGTTCTTC
size: .; D: TRBD2; J: TRBJ2-1; V: TRBV20-1; CDR3: CSARESTGRAIEQFF; DNA: TGCAGTGCTAGAGAATCCACCGGGAGGGCCATTGAGCAGTTCTTC
size: once; D: .; J: TRBJ1-1; V: TRBV5-5; CDR3: CVSSLALSNLLNTEAFF; DNA: TGTGTCAGCAGCTTGGCCCTATCCAATCTGCTGAACACTGAAGCTTTCTTT
size: .; D: .; J: TRBJ2-5; V: TRBV7-2; CDR3: CASSLGGSGTETQYF; DNA: TGTGCCAGCAGCTTAGGAGGATCCGGGACAGAGACCCAGTACTTC
size: .; D: .; J: TRBJ2-2; V: TRBV14; CDR3: CASSPPGYAGELFF; DNA: TGTGCCAGCAGCCCCCCAGGGTACGCCGGGGAGCTGTTTTTT
size: .; D: .; J: TRBJ2-3; V: TRBV6-2/TRBV6-3; CDR3: CASSYSRGYTPTDTQYF; DNA: TGTGCCAGCAGTTACTCGCGCGGCTACACCCCCACAGATACGCAGTATTTT
size: .; D: TRBD2; J: TRBJ2-7; V: TRBV6-1; CDR3: CASRGSTSGMIYEQYF; DNA: TGTGCCAGCAGGGGATCGACTAGCGGGATGATCTACGAGCAGTACTTC
size: .; D: TRBD2; J: TRBJ2-1; V: TRBV11-2; CDR3: CASSLLTSDWYYNEQFF; DNA: TGTGCCAGCAGCTTGCTGACTAGCGACTGGTACTACAATGAGCAGTTCTTC
size: few; D: .; J: TRBJ1-4; V: TRBV12-3/TRBV12-4; CDR3: CASSSHRNEKLFF; DNA: TGTGCCAGCAGTTCTCATCGGAACGAAAAACTGTTTTTT
size: .; D: TRBD2; J: TRBJ2-5; V: TRBV4-1; CDR3: CASSQGLVQETQYF; DNA: TGCGCCAGCAGCCAGGGACTAGTTCAAGAGACCCAGTACTTC
size: .; D: TRBD1; J: TRBJ2-5; V: TRBV29-1; CDR3: CSAVPLQGWSETQYF; DNA: TGCAGCGCGGTCCCTTTACAGGGGTGGTCAGAGACCCAGTACTTC